These 10 T cell receptor beta chains originate from one sample sequenced in a study of T cells in Graves' hyperthyroidism and ophthalmopathy. Researchers took RNA transcripts and amplified the TCR beta CDR3 regions from them. RT-PCR in the first round (using the HTBI primer set) targeted the TCR CDR3. Each CDR3 protein gets one entry after TCRdb re-called the multiplex PCR reads with MiXCR. The sample includes approximately 330,000 distinct CDR3 sequences, roughly 13% seen only once; the top ten take around 32%. The sequencing sample was made of blood. The receptors shown here come from a woman aged 40 to 49 with Graves' ophthalmopathy.

This clonotype was seen at least ten times. The chain uses TRBV6-1 and TRBJ2-5; D remains unclear. Trimming took off 0 bases at V and 5 bases at J, with 7 bases between the two ends. CDR1 MNHNS and CDR2 SASEGT come from the germline V gene. The CDR3 covers 13 residues. The CDR3 is CASSEAAWETQYF. The CDR3 DNA sequence: TGTGCCAGCAGTGAAGCGGCGTGGGAGACCCAGTACTTC.

This sequence joins TRBV5-1 and TRBJ1-2; tentatively, D is TRBD1 (6 bases). The CDR3 runs to 16 residues. Germline-derived CDR1 and CDR2 are SGHRS and YFSETQ. The V end lost 4 bases, the J end lost 0 bases, and 16 bases lay between the germline ends. The CDR3 region has the DNA TGCGCCAGCAGCACAACAACAGGGAACTCTAACTATGGCTACACCTTC. This sequence encodes CASSTTTGNSNYGYTF.

This clonotype was seen only a few times. The genes are TRBV10-1 and TRBJ2-5; 12 bases map to TRBD2. V shed 4 bases and J 5 bases; nucleotides not matched to a gene: 5. This CDR3 has 15 residues. Germline CDR1 and CDR2: WNHNN and SYGVQD (reference sequence). CDR3 sequence reads: CASSGTSGVPETQYF. The CDR3 bases are TGCGCCAGCAGTGGGACTAGCGGGGTCCCCGAGACCCAGTACTTC.

This clonotype was seen repeatedly, ten times or more. This chain joins TRBV20-1 and TRBJ2-3; D is ambiguous. CDR3 length: 14 amino acids. In germline, CDR1 is DFQATT, CDR2 SNEGSKA (reference sequence). The V and J ends lost 3 bases and 3 bases respectively, with 13 bases between them. CDR3 sequence (DNA): TGCAGTGCTAGTTCTGTCGCGGTAACAGATACGCAGTATTTT. Translation gives CSASSVAVTDTQYF.

This clonotype occurred many times. The V gene is TRBV6-1, the J gene TRBJ1-5; D may be TRBD1 (5 bases). There are 14 residues in the CDR3. V was pared by 1 base and J by 5 bases, with 9 bases between. Germline CDR1 is MNHNS and CDR2 is SASEGT. The CDR3 loop reads CASSEDRSYQPQHF. CDR3 in DNA: TGTGCCAGCAGTGAAGACAGGAGTTATCAGCCCCAGCATTTT.

The chain couples TRBV3-1 to TRBJ2-7, with D tentatively TRBD1 or TRBD2 (6 bases each). Germline V gene data show CDR1 as LGHDT and CDR2 as YNNKEL (reference sequence). V lost 2 bases to trimming and J lost 4 bases, with 18 bases between them. The CDR3 covers 16 residues. CDR3 protein: CASSQPTARGAYEQYF. Written as DNA, the CDR3 is TGTGCCAGCAGCCAACCGACCGCTAGGGGGGCTTACGAGCAGTACTTC.

This clonotype has a count of ten or more. The genes are TRBV29-1 and TRBJ2-7; D not resolved. The germline V gene encodes CDR1 SQVTM and CDR2 ANQGSEA. Between the trimmed V and J ends, which lost 7 bases and 3 bases, there was a span of 13 bases. The CDR3 loop spans 12 amino acids. The CDR3 DNA is TGCAGCGGAATGGACCGAAACTACGAGCAGTACTTC. Translated, it gives CSGMDRNYEQYF.

There are many counts of this clonotype. J is TRBJ1-2 and V is TRBV6-1, with TRBD1 matching over 8 bases. The CDR3 spans 14 residues. V lost 7 bases, J lost 4 bases, and 8 bases stayed unmatched. Per germline, CDR1 MNHNS and CDR2 SASEGT. The CDR3 loop is CASNRQGNFYGYTF. As DNA, the CDR3 is TGTGCCAGCAATCGACAGGGGAACTTCTATGGCTACACCTTC.

This clonotype was recorded at least ten times. The rearrangement joins TRBV6-2 or TRBV6-3 to TRBJ1-5; 7 bases align to TRBD1. This CDR3 spans 14 amino acids. Germline V gene lookup returns CDR1 MNHEY and CDR2 SVGEGT. After removal of 6 bases from V and 2 bases from J, the junction contained 4 bases not matched to a gene. The CDR3 protein is CASRQTGGNQPQHF. CDR3 bases: TGTGCCAGCAGGCAAACAGGGGGCAATCAGCCCCAGCATTTT.

This chain joins TRBV5-4 and TRBJ1-2, with D tentatively TRBD1 (5 bases). The CDR3 spans 15 residues. With 4 bases removed from V and 0 bases from J, the gap between germline ends came to 13 bases. Germline CDR1 is SGHNT and CDR2 is YYREEE (reference sequence). The CDR3 nucleotides are TGTGCCAGCAGCGCTGGGACCGCCGCTAACTATGGCTACACCTTC. It yields the protein CASSAGTAANYGYTF.